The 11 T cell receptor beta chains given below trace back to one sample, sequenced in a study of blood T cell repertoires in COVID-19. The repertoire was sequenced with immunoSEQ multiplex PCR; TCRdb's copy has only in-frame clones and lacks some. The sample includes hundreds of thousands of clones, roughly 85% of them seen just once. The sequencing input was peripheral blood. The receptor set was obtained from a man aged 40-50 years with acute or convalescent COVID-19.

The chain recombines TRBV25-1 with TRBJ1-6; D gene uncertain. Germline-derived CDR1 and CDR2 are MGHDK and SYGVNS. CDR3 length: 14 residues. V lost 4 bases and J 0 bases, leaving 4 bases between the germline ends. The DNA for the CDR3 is TGTGCCAGCAGTGCTAGCTCCTATAATTCACCCCTCCACTTT. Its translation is CASSASSYNSPLHF.

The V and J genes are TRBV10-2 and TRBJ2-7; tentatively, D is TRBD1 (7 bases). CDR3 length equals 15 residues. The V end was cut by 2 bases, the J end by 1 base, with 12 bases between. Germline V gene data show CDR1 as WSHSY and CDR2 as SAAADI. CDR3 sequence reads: CASSERRGHSYEQYF. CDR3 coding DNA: TGCGCCAGCAGTGAGCGGAGGGGGCATTCCTACGAGCAGTACTTC.

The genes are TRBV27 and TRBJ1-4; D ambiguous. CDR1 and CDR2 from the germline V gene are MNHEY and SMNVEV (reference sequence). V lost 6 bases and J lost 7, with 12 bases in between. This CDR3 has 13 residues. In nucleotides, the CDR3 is TGTGCCAGCAGCCCCTTCGCGGGTGAAAAACTGTTTTTT. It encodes CASSPFAGEKLFF.

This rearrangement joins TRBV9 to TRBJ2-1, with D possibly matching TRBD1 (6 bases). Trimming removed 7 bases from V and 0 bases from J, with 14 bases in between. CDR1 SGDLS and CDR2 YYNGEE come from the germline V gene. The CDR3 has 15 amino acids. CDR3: CASGGRTASYNEQFF. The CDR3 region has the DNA TGTGCCAGCGGAGGAAGGACAGCCTCCTACAATGAGCAGTTCTTC.

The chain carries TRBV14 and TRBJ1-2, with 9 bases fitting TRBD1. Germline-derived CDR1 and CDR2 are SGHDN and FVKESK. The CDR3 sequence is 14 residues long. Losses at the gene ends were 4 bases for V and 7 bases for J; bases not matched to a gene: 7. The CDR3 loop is CASSLTGGEGGYTF. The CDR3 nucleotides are TGTGCCAGCAGCCTAACAGGGGGCGAAGGTGGCTACACCTTC. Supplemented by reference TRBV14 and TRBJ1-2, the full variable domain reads EAGVTQFPSHSVIEKGQTVTLRCDPISGHDNLYWYRRVMGKEIKFLLHFVKESKQDESGMPNNRFLAERTGGTYSTLKVQPAELEDSGVYFCASSLTGGEGGYTFGSGTRLTVV.

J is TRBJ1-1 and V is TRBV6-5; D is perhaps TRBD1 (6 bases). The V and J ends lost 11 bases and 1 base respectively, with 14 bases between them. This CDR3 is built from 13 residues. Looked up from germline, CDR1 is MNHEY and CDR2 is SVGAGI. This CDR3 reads CAARLTGNTEAFF. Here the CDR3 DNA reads TGTGCCGCTCGATTGACAGGGAACACTGAAGCTTTCTTT.

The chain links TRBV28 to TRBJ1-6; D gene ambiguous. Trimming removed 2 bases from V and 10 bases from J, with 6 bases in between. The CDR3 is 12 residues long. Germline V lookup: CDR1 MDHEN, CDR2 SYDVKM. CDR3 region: CASSLQKSPLHF. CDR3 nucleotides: TGTGCCAGCAGTTTACAGAAATCACCCCTCCACTTT.

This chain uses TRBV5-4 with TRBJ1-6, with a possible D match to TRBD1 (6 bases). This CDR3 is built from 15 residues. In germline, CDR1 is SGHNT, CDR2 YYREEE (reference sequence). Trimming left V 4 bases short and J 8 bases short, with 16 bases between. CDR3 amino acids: CASSRGQGPDSPLHF. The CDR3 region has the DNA TGTGCCAGCAGCCGAGGCCAGGGGCCAGATTCACCCCTCCACTTT.

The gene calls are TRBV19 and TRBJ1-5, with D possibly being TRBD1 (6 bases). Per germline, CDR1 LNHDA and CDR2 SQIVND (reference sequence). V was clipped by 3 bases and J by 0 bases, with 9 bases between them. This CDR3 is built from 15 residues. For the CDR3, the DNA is TGTGCCAGTAGTATTCAGGGGTATAGCAATCAGCCCCAGCATTTT. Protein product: CASSIQGYSNQPQHF.

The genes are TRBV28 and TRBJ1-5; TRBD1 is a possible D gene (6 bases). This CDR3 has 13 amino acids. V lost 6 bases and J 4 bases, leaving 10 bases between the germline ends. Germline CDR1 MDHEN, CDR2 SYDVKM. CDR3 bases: TGTGCCAGCAGGGGGGCAGTAAATCAGCCCCAGCATTTT. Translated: CASRGAVNQPQHF.

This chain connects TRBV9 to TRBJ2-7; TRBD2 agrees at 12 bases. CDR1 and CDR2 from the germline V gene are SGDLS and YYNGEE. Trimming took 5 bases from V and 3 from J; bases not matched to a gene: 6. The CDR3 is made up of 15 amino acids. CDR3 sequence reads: CASSPRLAGVYEQYF. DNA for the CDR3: TGTGCCAGCAGTCCTAGACTAGCGGGGGTCTACGAGCAGTACTTC.